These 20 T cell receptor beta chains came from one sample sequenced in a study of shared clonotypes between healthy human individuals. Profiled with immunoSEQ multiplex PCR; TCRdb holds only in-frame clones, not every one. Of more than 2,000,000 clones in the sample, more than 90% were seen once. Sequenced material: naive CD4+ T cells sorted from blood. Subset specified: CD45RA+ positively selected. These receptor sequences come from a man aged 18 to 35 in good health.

CDR3 DNA: TGCGCCAGCAGAAGGGACAGGGGACTACAAGAGACCCAGTACTTC. The encoded protein is CASRRDRGLQETQYF. V is TRBV10-2 and J is TRBJ2-5; TRBD1 matches 10 bases. Trimming took 6 bases from V and 2 from J; bases not matched to a gene: 6. Per the germline V gene, CDR1 is WSHSY and CDR2 is SAAADI. This CDR3 contains 15 residues.

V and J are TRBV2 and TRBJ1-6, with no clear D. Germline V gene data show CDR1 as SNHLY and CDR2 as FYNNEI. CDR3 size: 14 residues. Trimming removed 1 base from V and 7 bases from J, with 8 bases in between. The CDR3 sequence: CASSEGTQNSPLHF. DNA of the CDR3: TGTGCCAGCAGTGAAGGGACTCAGAATTCACCCCTCCACTTT.

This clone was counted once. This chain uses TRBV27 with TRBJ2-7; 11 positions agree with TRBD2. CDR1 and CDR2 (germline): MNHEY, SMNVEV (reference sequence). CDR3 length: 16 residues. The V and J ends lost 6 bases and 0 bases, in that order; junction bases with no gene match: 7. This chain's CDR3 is CASRLAGGIVSYEQYF. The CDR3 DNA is TGTGCCAGCAGATTAGCGGGGGGGATAGTCTCCTACGAGCAGTACTTC.

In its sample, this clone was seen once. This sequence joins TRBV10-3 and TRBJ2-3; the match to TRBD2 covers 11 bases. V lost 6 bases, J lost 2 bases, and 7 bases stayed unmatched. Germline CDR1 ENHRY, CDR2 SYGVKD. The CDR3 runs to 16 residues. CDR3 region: CAISPGTSGYTDTQYF. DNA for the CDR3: TGTGCCATCAGCCCTGGGACTAGCGGCTACACAGATACGCAGTATTTT.

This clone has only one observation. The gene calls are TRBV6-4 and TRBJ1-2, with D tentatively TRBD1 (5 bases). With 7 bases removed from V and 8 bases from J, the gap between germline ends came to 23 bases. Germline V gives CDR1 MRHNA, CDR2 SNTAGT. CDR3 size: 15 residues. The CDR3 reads CASTLPGGVKRGYTF. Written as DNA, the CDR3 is TGTGCCAGCACCCTTCCCGGGGGGGTGAAGAGGGGCTACACCTTC.

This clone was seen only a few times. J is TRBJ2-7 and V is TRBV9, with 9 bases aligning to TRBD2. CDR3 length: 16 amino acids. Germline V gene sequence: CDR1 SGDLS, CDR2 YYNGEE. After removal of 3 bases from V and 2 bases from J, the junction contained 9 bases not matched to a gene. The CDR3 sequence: CASSAPGTSTAYEQYF. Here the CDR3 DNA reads TGTGCCAGCAGCGCCCCCGGGACTAGCACAGCCTACGAGCAGTACTTC.

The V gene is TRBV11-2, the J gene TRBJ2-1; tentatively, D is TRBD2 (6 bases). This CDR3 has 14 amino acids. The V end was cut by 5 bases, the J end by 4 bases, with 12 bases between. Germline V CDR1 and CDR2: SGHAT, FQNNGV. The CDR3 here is CASSVGLQYNEQFF. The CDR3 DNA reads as TGTGCCAGCAGCGTGGGACTTCAATACAATGAGCAGTTCTTC.

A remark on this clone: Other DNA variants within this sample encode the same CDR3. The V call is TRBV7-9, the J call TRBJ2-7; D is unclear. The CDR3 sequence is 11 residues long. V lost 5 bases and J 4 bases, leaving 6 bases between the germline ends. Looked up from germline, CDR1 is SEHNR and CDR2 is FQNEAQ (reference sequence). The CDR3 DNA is TGTGCCAGCAGCCCGCTTTACGAGCAGTACTTC. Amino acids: CASSPLYEQYF.

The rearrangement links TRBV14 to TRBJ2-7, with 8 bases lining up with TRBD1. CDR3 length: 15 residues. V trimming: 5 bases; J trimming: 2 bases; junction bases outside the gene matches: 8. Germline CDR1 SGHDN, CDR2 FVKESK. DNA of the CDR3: TGTGCCAGCAGCACCCGGACAGGGCCCACCTACGAGCAGTACTTC. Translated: CASSTRTGPTYEQYF.

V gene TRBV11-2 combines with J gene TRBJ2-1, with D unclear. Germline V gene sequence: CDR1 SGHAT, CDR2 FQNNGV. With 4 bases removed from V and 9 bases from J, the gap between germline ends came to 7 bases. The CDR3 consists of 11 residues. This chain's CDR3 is CASSSTPEQFF. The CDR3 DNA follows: TGTGCCAGCAGCTCGACCCCTGAGCAGTTCTTC.

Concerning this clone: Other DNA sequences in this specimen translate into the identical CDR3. CDR3 region: CASSPGQGGYNEQFF. The CDR3, as DNA: TGTGCCAGCTCACCGGGACAGGGTGGGTACAATGAGCAGTTCTTC. V usage is TRBV18 and J usage is TRBJ2-1; 9 bases agree with TRBD1. Germline loops: CDR1 KGHSH, CDR2 LQKENI. The CDR3 consists of 15 residues. With V trimmed by 3 bases and J by 4 bases, 4 bases remained unmatched.

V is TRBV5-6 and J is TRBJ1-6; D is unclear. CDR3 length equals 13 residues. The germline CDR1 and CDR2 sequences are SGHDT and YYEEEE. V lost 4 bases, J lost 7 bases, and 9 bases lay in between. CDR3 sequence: CASSPGPNSPLHF. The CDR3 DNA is TGTGCCAGCAGCCCCGGACCCAATTCACCCCTCCACTTT.

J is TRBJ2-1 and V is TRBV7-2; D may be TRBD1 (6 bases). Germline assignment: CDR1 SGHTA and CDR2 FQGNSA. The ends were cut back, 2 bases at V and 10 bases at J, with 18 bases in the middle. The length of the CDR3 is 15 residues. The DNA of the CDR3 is TGTGCCAGCAGCTTACAGGGGCTTATCCTGCCGGAGCAGTTCTTC. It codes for CASSLQGLILPEQFF.

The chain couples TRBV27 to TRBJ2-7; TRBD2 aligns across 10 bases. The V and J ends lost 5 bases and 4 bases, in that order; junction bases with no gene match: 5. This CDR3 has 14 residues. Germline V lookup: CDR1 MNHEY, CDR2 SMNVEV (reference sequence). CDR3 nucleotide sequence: TGTGCCAGCAGTAGACTAGCGGGTATGTACGAGCAGTACTTC. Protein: CASSRLAGMYEQYF.

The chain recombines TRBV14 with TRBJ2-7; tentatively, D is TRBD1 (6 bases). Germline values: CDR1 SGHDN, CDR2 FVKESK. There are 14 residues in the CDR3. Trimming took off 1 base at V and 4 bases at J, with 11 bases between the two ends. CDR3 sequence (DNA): TGTGCCAGCAGCCAAGGTCGGCAGGGGTACGAGCAGTACTTC. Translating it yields CASSQGRQGYEQYF.

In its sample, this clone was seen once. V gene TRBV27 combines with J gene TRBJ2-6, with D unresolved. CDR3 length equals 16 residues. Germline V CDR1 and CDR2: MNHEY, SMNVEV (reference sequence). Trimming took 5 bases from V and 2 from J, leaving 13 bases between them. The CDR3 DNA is TGTGCCAGCAGTCCTTGGGTCGGTCCTGGGGCCAACGTCCTGACTTTC. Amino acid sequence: CASSPWVGPGANVLTF.

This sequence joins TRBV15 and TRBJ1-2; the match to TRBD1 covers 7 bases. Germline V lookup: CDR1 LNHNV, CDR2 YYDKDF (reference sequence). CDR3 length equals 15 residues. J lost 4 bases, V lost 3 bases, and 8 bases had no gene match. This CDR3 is CATSSEGALPYGYTF. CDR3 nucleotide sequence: TGTGCCACCAGCAGTGAGGGGGCGCTCCCCTATGGCTACACCTTC.

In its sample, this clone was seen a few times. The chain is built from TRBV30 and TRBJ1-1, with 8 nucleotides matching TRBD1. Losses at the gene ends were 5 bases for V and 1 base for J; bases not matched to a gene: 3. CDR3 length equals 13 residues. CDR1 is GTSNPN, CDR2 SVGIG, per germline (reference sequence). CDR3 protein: CAWGDRRNTEAFF. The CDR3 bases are TGTGCCTGGGGGGACAGGAGGAACACTGAAGCTTTCTTT.

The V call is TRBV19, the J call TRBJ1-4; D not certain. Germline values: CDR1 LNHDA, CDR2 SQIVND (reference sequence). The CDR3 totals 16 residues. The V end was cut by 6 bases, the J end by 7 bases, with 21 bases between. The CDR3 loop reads CASRDQEKGGIEKLFF. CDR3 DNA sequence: TGTGCCAGTAGGGACCAAGAGAAAGGAGGAATTGAAAAACTGTTTTTT. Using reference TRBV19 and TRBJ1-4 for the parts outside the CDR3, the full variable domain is DGGITQSPKYLFRKEGQNVTLSCEQNLNHDAMYWYRQDPGQGLRLIYYSQIVNDFQKGDIAEGYSVSREKKESFPLTVTSAQKNPTAFYLCASRDQEKGGIEKLFFGSGTQLSVL.

In DNA, the CDR3 is TGTGCCAGCAGGAAGACAGTCGATAATTCACCCCTCCACTTT. It translates to CASRKTVDNSPLHF. V is TRBV7-9 and J is TRBJ1-6, with a weak D call TRBD1 (5 bases). The V end lost 6 bases, the J end lost 5 bases, and 11 bases lay between the germline ends. Germline V lookup: CDR1 SEHNR, CDR2 FQNEAQ (reference sequence). The CDR3 runs to 14 residues.